A selection of T cell receptor beta chains follows, all from one sample in a study of blood T cell repertoires in COVID-19. Clones were sequenced by immunoSEQ multiplex PCR, and TCRdb holds only the in-frame ones, with some missing. The sample lists approximately 200,000 clones; approximately 86% were seen once. Material: peripheral blood. Source of these receptors: a woman between 25 and 40 years old with active or convalescent COVID-19. The CDR3 runs from the conserved cysteine through the conserved F or W. D genes are given only for firm matches. Not all rows give a size; the values are once, few, many and, for expanded clones, a class.

clone size	V gene	D gene	J gene	CDR3 DNA	CDR3 protein
-	TRBV12-5	-	TRBJ2-3	TGTGCTAGTGGTTCCGTCGCTCGCGGCACAGATACGCAGTATTTT	CASGSVARGTDTQYF
once	TRBV4-1	-	TRBJ1-1	TGCGCCAGCAGACCGAAACAGGCACCGCTCACACGGGGGGACACTGAAGCTTTCTTT	CASRPKQAPLTRGDTEAFF
-	TRBV2	-	TRBJ2-1	TGTGCCAGCAGGATCTCCCCAGTGGGCAGCGAGCAGTTCTTC	CASRISPVGSEQFF
-	TRBV28	-	TRBJ1-5	TGTGCCAGCAGCCCCTTTGACAGGCGTATACCGCCCCAGCATTTT	CASSPFDRRIPPQHF
few	TRBV5-6	-	TRBJ1-2	TGTGCCAGCAGCTTGTATGAGACATCTTATGGCTACACCTTC	CASSLYETSYGYTF
once	TRBV28	TRBD1	TRBJ1-4	TGTGCCAGCAGTTATTTTCCGGGACAGGGGAATGAAAAACTGTTTTTT	CASSYFPGQGNEKLFF
-	TRBV6-6	-	TRBJ1-3	TGTGCCAGCAGTTTGGGGGGCTCTGGAAACACCATATATTTT	CASSLGGSGNTIYF
-	TRBV7-6	TRBD1	TRBJ2-6	TGTGCCAGCAGCTTCGCCGGGACAGGGGCCTACTCTGGGGCCAACGTCCTGACTTTC	CASSFAGTGAYSGANVLTF
-	TRBV27	-	TRBJ2-7	TGTGCCAGCAGTTTATCCACGGGACTCTCCTACGAGCAGTACTTC	CASSLSTGLSYEQYF
-	TRBV9	TRBD1	TRBJ1-1	TGTGCCAGCAGCAGGACAGGGGGGCTGGGTATGAACACTGAAGCTTTCTTT	CASSRTGGLGMNTEAFF
-	TRBV2	-	TRBJ2-7	TGTGCCAGCAGTAGCTTGGGCGAAAGAGAGCAGTACTTC	CASSSLGEREQYF
-	TRBV21-1	-	TRBJ1-1	TGTGCCAGCAGCCCCGGGGGGAGGGGAGAGACTGAAGCTTTCTTT	CASSPGGRGETEAFF
-	TRBV7-8	-	TRBJ1-2	TGTGCCAGTCCCCCTAAGGAGGATGGCTACACCTTC	CASPPKEDGYTF
-	TRBV28	-	TRBJ1-5	TGTGCCAGCAGGGGGAGGGAGTATCAGCCCCAGCATTTT	CASRGREYQPQHF
-	TRBV3-1/TRBV3-2	-	TRBJ1-5	TGTGCCAGCAGCCAGGGGGCGACGCCCCAGCATTTT	CASSQGATPQHF
-	TRBV3-1/TRBV3-2	-	TRBJ1-2	TGTGCCAGCAGCCAAGGGACACAAACTAACTATGGCTACACCTTC	CASSQGTQTNYGYTF
once	TRBV5-4	-	TRBJ2-1	TGTGCCAGCAGCTTGTCGGGGTCTGAGCACTCCTACAATGAGCAGTTCTTC	CASSLSGSEHSYNEQFF
-	TRBV5-5	TRBD1	TRBJ2-1	TGTGCCAGCAGACCCGACAGGGAACACAGTGAGCAGTTCTTC	CASRPDREHSEQFF
-	TRBV27	-	TRBJ2-2	TGTGCCAGCAGCTCTCTACCCCCCGGACAGACCCTGGCTACCGGGGAGCTGTTTTTT	CASSSLPPGQTLATGELFF
once	TRBV4-1	TRBD1	TRBJ1-5	TGCGCCAGCAGCCAAATGGACAGGGGCGATCAGCCCCAGCATTTT	CASSQMDRGDQPQHF
once	TRBV2	TRBD1	TRBJ1-2	TGTGCCAGCAGTGACAGCGGGGGGACAGGGGGCTCCTATGGCTACACCTTC	CASSDSGGTGGSYGYTF
few	TRBV5-5	-	TRBJ1-1	TGTGCCAGCACTCCACAGGCGGGGTACACTGAAGCTTTCTTT	CASTPQAGYTEAFF
few	TRBV6-5	TRBD2	TRBJ2-5	TGTGCCAGCAGAGAGACTAGCGGGGCCCAAGAGACCCAGTACTTC	CASRETSGAQETQYF
once	TRBV18	-	TRBJ2-7	TGTGCCAGCTCACTCCAGGGCTACGAGCAGTACTTC	CASSLQGYEQYF
-	TRBV10-1	TRBD2	TRBJ2-5	TGCGCCAGCAGTGAATCGGCTAGCGGGAGGGGGGAGACCCAGTACTTC	CASSESASGRGETQYF
-	TRBV6-5	-	TRBJ1-2	TGTGCCAGCAGTTCGGGAGGGGAACTCTATGGCTACACCTTC	CASSSGGELYGYTF
-	TRBV19	TRBD1	TRBJ1-1	TGTGCCAGTAGTTCGACTGCCGACAGGGTATCGTATTATGCTGAAGCTTTCTTT	CASSSTADRVSYYAEAFF
-	TRBV19	-	TRBJ1-2	TGTGCCAGTAGTATTGCAAACACTAACTATGGCTACACCTTC	CASSIANTNYGYTF
-	TRBV3-1/TRBV3-2	-	TRBJ1-1	TGTGCCAGCTCACCCACGGGGGACACTGAAGCTTTCTTT	CASSPTGDTEAFF
-	TRBV6-5	TRBD1	TRBJ1-2	TGTGCCAGCAGCCAACAGGGGAACTATGGCTACACCTTC	CASSQQGNYGYTF
-	TRBV9	TRBD1	TRBJ1-6	TGTGCCAGCAGTGAGGGTACAGGGGTTTCATCCTATAATTCACCCCTCCACTTT	CASSEGTGVSSYNSPLHF